A selection of T cell receptor beta chains follows, all from one sample in a study of high-grade serous ovarian cancer treatment subgroups. The repertoire was sequenced with immunoSEQ multiplex PCR; TCRdb's copy has only in-frame clones and lacks some. The sample lists some 8,000 clones, roughly 76% occurring once. The specimen sequenced was tumor tissue. The origin of the receptors is a human donor with high-grade serous ovarian cancer. The CDR3 runs from the conserved cysteine through the conserved F or W. Each record gives: D gene, V gene, J gene, clone size, CDR3 DNA, CDR3 protein. A D gene is named only where the DNA matches it firmly. Size values are once, few and many counts, or a class for expanded clones, and some rows have none.

-	TRBV4-1	TRBJ1-1	-	TGCGCCAGCAGCCAAGAACCAGGGTTGAACACTGAAGCTTTCTTT	CASSQEPGLNTEAFF
TRBD1	TRBV11-3	TRBJ2-5	-	TGTGCCAGCAGCTCAGATGTACAGGGGGAGCAGTACTTC	CASSSDVQGEQYF
TRBD2	TRBV4-1	TRBJ2-3	-	TGCGCCAGCAGCCAAGGAGTATTAGTTCTAGCGGCCACAGATACGCAGTATTTT	CASSQGVLVLAATDTQYF
TRBD1	TRBV19	TRBJ1-5	-	TGTGCCAGTAGTATAGTAGCGACAGGGGGCAATCAGCCCCAGCATTTT	CASSIVATGGNQPQHF
-	TRBV6-5	TRBJ1-2	-	TGTGCCAGCAGTTACTATGGGGCGGGGTATCGAGGCTACACCTTC	CASSYYGAGYRGYTF
TRBD1	TRBV6-6	TRBJ1-1	-	TGTGCCAGCAGGCACCAGGGGGCGAACACTGAAGCTTTCTTT	CASRHQGANTEAFF
TRBD2	TRBV4-2	TRBJ2-3	few	TGTGCCAGCAGCCTAGGCGGGGGGGGTGGCACAGATACGCAGTATTTT	CASSLGGGGGTDTQYF
TRBD1	TRBV6-6	TRBJ1-1	-	TGTGCCAGCAGTAGACGACAGGGCTTTGAAGCTTTCTTT	CASSRRQGFEAFF
-	TRBV18	TRBJ1-1	-	TGTGCCAGCTCACCCACCTTACGGGGGAACACTGAAGCTTTCTTT	CASSPTLRGNTEAFF
-	TRBV5-1	TRBJ1-4	-	TGCGCCAGCAGCATCCAGGGCCCACCCGCCCGGGAAAAACTGTTTTTT	CASSIQGPPAREKLFF
TRBD2	TRBV14	TRBJ2-3	once	TGTGCCAGCAGCCAGTTACGGGGGGGCGAAGATACGCAGTATTTT	CASSQLRGGEDTQYF
-	TRBV5-1	TRBJ2-3	-	TGCGCCAGCAGCTTGGCCGGAGTAGTCACAGATACGCAGTATTTT	CASSLAGVVTDTQYF
-	TRBV5-1	TRBJ1-4	-	TGCGCCAGCAGCCAGCAATACGGGGTAAATGAAAAACTGTTTTTT	CASSQQYGVNEKLFF
TRBD2	TRBV4-3	TRBJ2-1	few	TGCGCCAGCAGCCAAGATACTAGCGGGGCAGGTGAGCAGTTCTTC	CASSQDTSGAGEQFF
-	TRBV5-8	TRBJ1-1	-	TGTGCCAGCAGCTTTGGGGGTAGAGGTGAAGCTTTCTTT	CASSFGGRGEAFF
-	TRBV10-2	TRBJ2-3	-	TGCGCCAGCAGGCCTGAGCACCCGGGACCCGAAAGACATACGCAGTATTTT	CASRPEHPGPERHTQYF
-	TRBV12-1	TRBJ1-2	few	TGTGCCAGCAGCTCTTCTTCGCCCTTGGGACGGAACTATGGCTACACCTTC	CASSSSSPLGRNYGYTF
-	TRBV7-2	TRBJ2-2	-	TGTGCCAGCAGCTTTCGTCCGAACACCGGGGAGCTGTTTTTT	CASSFRPNTGELFF
TRBD1	TRBV7-6	TRBJ1-2	few	TGTGCCAGCAGCCAAACAGGGGGCAGCTATGGCTACACCTTC	CASSQTGGSYGYTF
TRBD2	TRBV19	TRBJ2-1	-	TGTGCCAGTAGGATTCTAGCGGGGGGCCTCAATGAGCAGTTCTTC	CASRILAGGLNEQFF
TRBD2	TRBV19	TRBJ2-1	once	TGTGCCAGTAGTATATCGGCGGGGGGCTCCTACAATGAGCAGTTCTTC	CASSISAGGSYNEQFF
-	TRBV6-9	TRBJ2-7	once	TGTGCCAGCAGCCGAAACAGGGACCACGAGCAGTACTTC	CASSRNRDHEQYF
-	TRBV11-2	TRBJ2-7	-	TGTGCCAGCAGCTTAGTCGCTTCGCTCTCCTACGAGCAGTACTTC	CASSLVASLSYEQYF
-	TRBV6-1	TRBJ2-7	-	TGTGCCAGCAGTTTCCGGGACGGCATCTACGAGCAGTACTTC	CASSFRDGIYEQYF
TRBD2	TRBV4-2	TRBJ2-1	-	TGTGCCAGCAGCCAAGATTGGCGGGGGGACAACGATGAGCAGTTCTTC	CASSQDWRGDNDEQFF
TRBD1	TRBV19	TRBJ2-2	-	TGTGCCAGTAGAACGGGGACAGGGAACACCGGGGAGCTGTTTTTT	CASRTGTGNTGELFF
TRBD2	TRBV18	TRBJ2-5	-	TGTGCCAGCTCACCACCCAGCGGGGGGCGCCGTGGTGAGACCCAGTACTTC	CASSPPSGGRRGETQYF
TRBD1	TRBV6-1	TRBJ2-7	once	TGTGCCAGCAGGCTCGACAGGGGGGCCTCCTACGAGCAGTACTTC	CASRLDRGASYEQYF
-	TRBV7-2	TRBJ1-1	few	TGTGCCAGCAGCTTAGCGCCGACCGTTCTGGCTTTCTTT	CASSLAPTVLAFF
-	TRBV5-1	TRBJ1-2	-	TGCGCCAGCAGCTTGGACGGGGGCCGAAGCTACACCTTC	CASSLDGGRSYTF
-	TRBV2	TRBJ1-5	-	TGTGCCAGCAGTGTATTTGTCAGCAATCAGCCCCAGCATTTT	CASSVFVSNQPQHF
-	TRBV6-5	TRBJ1-2	-	TGTGCCAGCAGCTCCGCAGGGGCATCCTATGGCTACACCTTC	CASSSAGASYGYTF
-	TRBV4-1	TRBJ2-1	-	TGCGCCAGCAGCCAAGAAAGGTCCCGCAGGCTCTCCTACAATGAGCAGTTCTTC	CASSQERSRRLSYNEQFF
-	TRBV12-5	TRBJ2-7	few	TGTGCTAGTGGTGGGGACGGTTCCTACGAGCAGTACTTC	CASGGDGSYEQYF
-	TRBV7-9	TRBJ2-7	-	TGTGCCAGCACCTCTCCCGAGGGAGACACCTACGAGCAGTACTTC	CASTSPEGDTYEQYF
-	TRBV2	TRBJ1-1	few	TGTGCCAGCAGGAGACCGGGGACACCCTTTGCCTTT	CASRRPGTPFAF
-	TRBV5-1	TRBJ1-6	few	TGCGCCAGCAGCTTGGAGCTGGTCAGGGATGATTCACCCCTCCACTTT	CASSLELVRDDSPLHF
TRBD1	TRBV27	TRBJ2-7	-	TGTGCCAGCAGTCAGGGACAGGGCGAGCAGTACTTC	CASSQGQGEQYF
TRBD1	TRBV7-9	TRBJ1-1	few	TGTGCCAGCACCCGAGGGGCAGGGGGGAAGAGTGAAGCTTTCTTT	CASTRGAGGKSEAFF
-	TRBV5-4	TRBJ2-6	-	TGTGCCAGCAGCTTGGCCGAGTCTGGGGCCAACGTCCTGACTTTC	CASSLAESGANVLTF
-	TRBV5-4	TRBJ1-1	-	TGTGCCAGCAGCTTGGTCGGCCCGGGGGCCACTGAAGCTTTCTTT	CASSLVGPGATEAFF
-	TRBV5-6	TRBJ2-3	-	TGTGCCAGCAGCTTGGACGACTATCTCGGCGTGGCAGATACGCAGTATTTT	CASSLDDYLGVADTQYF
-	TRBV4-2	TRBJ1-6	-	TGTGCCAGCAAACAGGACTTCTCCTATAATTCACCCCTCCACTTT	CASKQDFSYNSPLHF
-	TRBV6-5	TRBJ1-6	-	TGTGCCAGCAGTCTCGGACGGTATAATTCACCCCTCCACTTT	CASSLGRYNSPLHF
-	TRBV19	TRBJ1-1	-	TGTGCCAGTAGTATAAATGGGGGTCGGAACACTGAAGCTTTCTTT	CASSINGGRNTEAFF
-	TRBV5-5	TRBJ1-2	-	TGCGCCAGCAGCCAAGACTCCCAATCAGCTTATGGCTACACCTTC	CASSQDSQSAYGYTF
-	TRBV6-6	TRBJ1-3	-	TGTGCCAGCAGTTACTCTCGGGGGCTGGCTGGAAACACCATATATTTT	CASSYSRGLAGNTIYF
-	TRBV5-5	TRBJ1-6	-	TGTGCCAGCAGCCCGAGGGAGGGGTTAGATTCACCCCTCCACTTT	CASSPREGLDSPLHF
-	TRBV27	TRBJ1-2	-	TGTGCCAGCAGGACCTCGAGGGGGGGCGCGAGTGGCTACACCTTC	CASRTSRGGASGYTF
-	TRBV6-5	TRBJ1-5	-	TGTGCCAGCGAGGAAGGTTCCCTTGGCAATCAGCCCCAGCATTTT	CASEEGSLGNQPQHF